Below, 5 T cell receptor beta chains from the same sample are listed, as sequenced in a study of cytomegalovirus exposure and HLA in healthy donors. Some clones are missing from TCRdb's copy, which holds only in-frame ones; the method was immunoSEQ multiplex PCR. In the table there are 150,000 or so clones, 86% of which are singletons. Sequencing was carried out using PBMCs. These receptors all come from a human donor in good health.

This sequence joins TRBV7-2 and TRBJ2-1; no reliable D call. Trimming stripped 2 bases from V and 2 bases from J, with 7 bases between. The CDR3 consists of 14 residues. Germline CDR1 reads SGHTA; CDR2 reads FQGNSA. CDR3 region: CASSLTLAYNEQFF. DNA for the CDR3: TGTGCCAGCAGCTTAACCCTAGCCTACAATGAGCAGTTCTTC.

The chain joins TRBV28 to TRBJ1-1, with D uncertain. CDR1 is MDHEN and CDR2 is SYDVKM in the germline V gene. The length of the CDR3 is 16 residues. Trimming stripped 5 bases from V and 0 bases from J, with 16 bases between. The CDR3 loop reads CASSLPPVLMNTEAFF. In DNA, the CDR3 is TGTGCCAGCAGTCTCCCCCCGGTGTTAATGAACACTGAAGCTTTCTTT.

CDR3 DNA sequence: TGTGCCAGCAGCTTAGGCCTAGCGGTCTACGAGCAGTACTTC. The encoded protein is CASSLGLAVYEQYF. The J gene is TRBJ2-7, the V gene TRBV5-5, with 7 bases fitting TRBD2. CDR1 is SGHKS, CDR2 YYEKEE, per germline (reference sequence). V was clipped by 2 bases and J by 3 bases; unmatched bases: 5. CDR3 length equals 14 residues.

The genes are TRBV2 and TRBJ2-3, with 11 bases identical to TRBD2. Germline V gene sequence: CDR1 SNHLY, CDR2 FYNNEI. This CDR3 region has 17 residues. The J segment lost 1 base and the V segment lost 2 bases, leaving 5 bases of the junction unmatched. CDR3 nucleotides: TGTGCCAGCAGTGAACTAAAGACTAGCGGGGGCACAGATACGCAGTATTTT. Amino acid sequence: CASSELKTSGGTDTQYF. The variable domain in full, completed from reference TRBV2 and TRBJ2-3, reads EPEVTQTPSHQVTQMGQEVILRCVPISNHLYFYWYRQILGQKVEFLVSFYNNEISEKSEIFDDQFSVERPDGSNFTLKIRSTKLEDSAMYFCASSELKTSGGTDTQYFGPGTRLTVL.

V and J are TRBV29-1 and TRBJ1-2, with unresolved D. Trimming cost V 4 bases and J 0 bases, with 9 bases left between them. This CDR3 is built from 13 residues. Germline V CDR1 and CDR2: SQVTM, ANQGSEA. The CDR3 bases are TGCAGCGTTGGCGGAGGGACTAACTATGGCTACACCTTC. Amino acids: CSVGGGTNYGYTF.